A selection of T cell receptor beta chains follows, all from one sample in a study of blood T cell repertoires in COVID-19. The data were produced by immunoSEQ multiplex PCR, yet TCRdb's version contains in-frame clones alone and is incomplete. The sample has more than 100,000 clones; 88% are singletons. What was sequenced was peripheral blood. Receptor source: a woman aged 45-65 years with active or convalescent COVID-19. Each CDR3 is given with its conserved first and last residue. Each record gives: V gene, clone size, J gene, D gene, CDR3 protein, CDR3 DNA. The D gene is left open where the match is weak. Only part of the rows carry a size: once, few, many, or a class if the clone is expanded.

V: TRBV6-6
size: NA
J: TRBJ1-4
D: NA
CDR3: CASSYTRRQGNEKLFF
DNA: TGTGCCAGCAGTTACACACGCCGGCAGGGTAATGAAAAACTGTTTTTT

V: TRBV11-2
size: NA
J: TRBJ2-5
D: NA
CDR3: CASSWGRRETQYF
DNA: TGTGCCAGCAGCTGGGGGAGGAGAGAGACCCAGTACTTC

V: TRBV5-4
size: NA
J: TRBJ2-5
D: TRBD1
CDR3: CASSFDRGSETQYF
DNA: TGTGCCAGCAGCTTCGACAGGGGCTCGGAGACCCAGTACTTC

V: TRBV11-2
size: NA
J: TRBJ2-3
D: NA
CDR3: CASSLDRSEGTDTQYF
DNA: TGTGCCAGCAGCTTAGATCGTAGCGAGGGCACAGATACGCAGTATTTT

V: TRBV28
size: NA
J: TRBJ2-5
D: TRBD1
CDR3: CASSSPGQGSQETQYF
DNA: TGTGCCAGCAGTTCGCCGGGACAGGGGAGCCAAGAGACCCAGTACTTC

V: TRBV25-1
size: NA
J: TRBJ2-4
D: TRBD1
CDR3: CASSPPGQGALIQYF
DNA: TGTGCCAGCAGTCCACCCGGACAGGGGGCCCTTATTCAGTACTTC

V: TRBV6-6
size: NA
J: TRBJ1-6
D: NA
CDR3: CAGRPQGNNSPLHF
DNA: TGTGCCGGGAGACCCCAGGGGAATAATTCACCCCTCCACTTT

V: TRBV6-2/TRBV6-3
size: NA
J: TRBJ1-5
D: NA
CDR3: CASSYLLDQPQHF
DNA: TGTGCCAGCAGTTACCTTCTAGATCAGCCCCAGCATTTT

V: TRBV4-1
size: NA
J: TRBJ2-1
D: TRBD2
CDR3: CASSLGRGLGDEQFF
DNA: TGCGCCAGCAGCCTAGGACGGGGACTAGGGGATGAGCAGTTCTTC

V: TRBV28
size: once
J: TRBJ2-5
D: TRBD2
CDR3: CASSLLGLAGQETQYF
DNA: TGTGCCAGCAGTTTGTTGGGACTAGCGGGACAAGAGACCCAGTACTTC

V: TRBV6-1
size: NA
J: TRBJ2-1
D: TRBD2
CDR3: CASSEGLGLAVNEQFF
DNA: TGTGCCAGCAGTGAAGGGTTGGGACTAGCGGTTAATGAGCAGTTCTTC

V: TRBV28
size: NA
J: TRBJ2-3
D: NA
CDR3: CASSQPGHVGDTQYF
DNA: TGTGCCAGCAGTCAGCCGGGACACGTCGGGGATACGCAGTATTTT

V: TRBV15
size: NA
J: TRBJ2-1
D: TRBD2
CDR3: CATSRDQASGRPYEQFF
DNA: TGTGCCACCAGCAGAGATCAGGCTAGCGGGAGACCGTATGAGCAGTTCTTC

V: TRBV19
size: once
J: TRBJ2-1
D: TRBD2
CDR3: CASSSVAGGGNEQFF
DNA: TGTGCCAGTAGCTCCGTAGCGGGAGGAGGAAATGAGCAGTTCTTC

V: TRBV27
size: NA
J: TRBJ2-3
D: TRBD2
CDR3: CASSRTSGRVADTQYF
DNA: TGTGCCAGCAGTCGGACTAGCGGGCGGGTTGCAGATACGCAGTATTTT

V: TRBV7-9
size: NA
J: TRBJ2-7
D: TRBD1
CDR3: CASSRGGLRYEQYF
DNA: TGTGCCAGCAGCAGAGGGGGCCTAAGATACGAGCAGTACTTC

V: TRBV12-3/TRBV12-4
size: NA
J: TRBJ2-7
D: NA
CDR3: CASSLSLAYEQYF
DNA: TGTGCCAGCAGTTTAAGTCTAGCTTACGAGCAGTACTTC

V: TRBV6-2/TRBV6-3
size: NA
J: TRBJ1-1
D: NA
CDR3: CASSYSILGEDTEAFF
DNA: TGTGCCAGCAGTTACTCGATTCTGGGGGAGGACACTGAAGCTTTCTTT

V: TRBV11-2
size: NA
J: TRBJ2-5
D: TRBD2
CDR3: CASSPQLAGEETQYF
DNA: TGTGCCAGCAGCCCCCAACTAGCGGGAGAAGAGACCCAGTACTTC

V: TRBV28
size: once
J: TRBJ1-2
D: NA
CDR3: CASSLYSHSGYGYTF
DNA: TGTGCCAGCAGTTTATACAGCCACTCAGGCTATGGCTACACCTTC

V: TRBV15
size: once
J: TRBJ2-1
D: TRBD2
CDR3: CATSREVPGLAGADNEQFF
DNA: TGTGCCACCAGCAGAGAAGTTCCGGGACTAGCGGGAGCTGACAATGAGCAGTTCTTC

V: TRBV7-2
size: NA
J: TRBJ2-2
D: TRBD2
CDR3: CASSWGLAGGELFF
DNA: TGTGCCAGCAGCTGGGGACTAGCCGGCGGGGAGCTGTTTTTT

V: TRBV6-5
size: NA
J: TRBJ2-1
D: TRBD2
CDR3: CASRGLAGASNEQFF
DNA: TGTGCCAGCAGGGGACTAGCGGGAGCGTCAAATGAGCAGTTCTTC

V: TRBV15
size: once
J: TRBJ2-7
D: NA
CDR3: CATSRDQGLQQYF
DNA: TGTGCCACCAGCAGAGATCAGGGGTTACAGCAGTACTTC

V: TRBV5-1
size: NA
J: TRBJ1-2
D: NA
CDR3: CASTVGGEVGYTF
DNA: TGCGCCAGCACCGTAGGGGGAGAAGTCGGCTACACCTTC

V: TRBV5-6
size: NA
J: TRBJ2-3
D: TRBD2
CDR3: CASSSTSGGSDTQYF
DNA: TGTGCCAGCAGCTCAACTAGCGGGGGCTCAGATACGCAGTATTTT

V: TRBV20-1
size: NA
J: TRBJ1-2
D: NA
CDR3: CSASYSNYGYTF
DNA: TGCAGTGCTAGTTACAGTAACTATGGCTACACCTTC

V: TRBV6-2/TRBV6-3
size: NA
J: TRBJ2-7
D: TRBD2
CDR3: CASIPSGLAGGNEQYF
DNA: TGTGCCAGCATCCCATCCGGGCTAGCGGGAGGGAACGAGCAGTACTTC

V: TRBV2
size: NA
J: TRBJ2-7
D: TRBD1
CDR3: CASIADRGSEQYF
DNA: TGTGCCAGCATAGCGGACAGGGGAAGCGAGCAGTACTTC

V: TRBV2
size: NA
J: TRBJ2-3
D: NA
CDR3: CASSERSVYTDTQYF
DNA: TGTGCCAGCAGTGAACGTAGCGTGTACACAGATACGCAGTATTTT

V: TRBV5-1
size: NA
J: TRBJ2-3
D: TRBD2
CDR3: CASSFQAGDLADTQYF
DNA: TGCGCCAGCAGCTTTCAAGCGGGAGATCTAGCAGATACGCAGTATTTT

V: TRBV7-2
size: NA
J: TRBJ2-1
D: TRBD2
CDR3: CASSELAVTEQFF
DNA: TGTGCCAGCAGCGAACTAGCGGTTACTGAGCAGTTCTTC

V: TRBV7-2
size: NA
J: TRBJ1-5
D: TRBD1
CDR3: CASSWDRVQPQHF
DNA: TGTGCCAGCAGCTGGGACAGGGTTCAGCCCCAGCATTTT

V: TRBV3-1/TRBV3-2
size: NA
J: TRBJ1-3
D: NA
CDR3: CASSLGPGSGNTIYF
DNA: TGTGCCAGCAGCCTGGGGCCTGGCTCTGGAAACACCATATATTTT

V: TRBV19
size: NA
J: TRBJ1-6
D: TRBD1
CDR3: CASSNRGRNSPLHF
DNA: TGTGCCAGTAGTAACAGGGGGCGGAATTCACCCCTCCACTTT

V: TRBV19
size: NA
J: TRBJ1-3
D: NA
CDR3: CASSITSPGNTIYF
DNA: TGTGCCAGTAGTATTACGAGCCCAGGCAACACCATATATTTT

V: TRBV2
size: once
J: TRBJ2-2
D: NA
CDR3: CASNRDRVTRELFF
DNA: TGTGCCAGCAACCGAGACAGAGTGACCCGGGAGCTGTTTTTT

V: TRBV5-1
size: once
J: TRBJ2-7
D: NA
CDR3: CASSLEAGSDEQYF
DNA: TGCGCCAGCAGCTTGGAGGCAGGGTCTGACGAGCAGTACTTC

V: TRBV28
size: NA
J: TRBJ2-2
D: TRBD2
CDR3: CASSFLGIAGGPGQHGELFF
DNA: TGTGCCAGCAGCTTCTTGGGGATAGCGGGAGGGCCTGGTCAGCACGGGGAGCTGTTTTTT

V: TRBV10-3
size: medium-sized
J: TRBJ1-5
D: TRBD1
CDR3: CASSTGDSNQPQHF
DNA: TGTGCCAGCTCAACAGGGGATAGCAATCAGCCCCAGCATTTT

V: TRBV3-1/TRBV3-2
size: NA
J: TRBJ1-2
D: NA
CDR3: CASSQDLGGRRGYGYTF
DNA: TGTGCCAGCAGCCAAGATCTGGGGGGAAGGAGAGGGTATGGCTACACCTTC

V: TRBV20-1
size: NA
J: TRBJ1-5
D: NA
CDR3: CSASNREGDQPQHF
DNA: TGCAGTGCTAGTAACAGGGAAGGGGATCAGCCCCAGCATTTT

V: TRBV7-9
size: NA
J: TRBJ1-1
D: NA
CDR3: CASSLETQVQGLSTEAFF
DNA: TGTGCCAGCAGCTTAGAGACCCAGGTCCAGGGGCTGAGCACTGAAGCTTTCTTT

V: TRBV4-2
size: NA
J: TRBJ2-1
D: NA
CDR3: CASSQDHLAGEQFF
DNA: TGTGCCAGCAGCCAAGATCACTTGGCGGGAGAGCAGTTCTTC

V: TRBV19
size: NA
J: TRBJ2-5
D: TRBD1
CDR3: CASSWTGGQETQYF
DNA: TGTGCCAGTAGCTGGACAGGGGGACAAGAGACCCAGTACTTC

V: TRBV12-3/TRBV12-4
size: NA
J: TRBJ2-1
D: NA
CDR3: CASSFEAPDPFF
DNA: TGTGCCAGCAGTTTTGAGGCCCCCGATCCGTTCTTC

V: TRBV6-4
size: once
J: TRBJ1-6
D: NA
CDR3: CASSDGADNSPLHF
DNA: TGTGCCAGCAGTGACGGGGCGGATAATTCACCCCTCCACTTT

V: TRBV24-1
size: NA
J: TRBJ2-7
D: TRBD2
CDR3: CATQRDAASREQYF
DNA: TGTGCCACCCAGCGGGATGCGGCCTCGCGCGAGCAGTACTTC

V: TRBV19
size: NA
J: TRBJ1-6
D: TRBD1
CDR3: CASKGQGGNSPLHF
DNA: TGTGCCAGTAAGGGACAGGGTGGTAATTCACCCCTCCACTTT

V: TRBV9
size: NA
J: TRBJ2-2
D: NA
CDR3: CASSVQGTGELFF
DNA: TGTGCCAGCAGCGTACAGGGGACCGGGGAGCTGTTTTTT

V: TRBV12-5
size: NA
J: TRBJ2-1
D: TRBD1
CDR3: CASGFDRGSRASYNEQFF
DNA: TGTGCTAGTGGATTCGACAGGGGTTCTCGAGCCTCCTACAATGAGCAGTTCTTC

V: TRBV19
size: NA
J: TRBJ1-5
D: NA
CDR3: CASSMEGHNQPQHF
DNA: TGTGCCAGTAGTATGGAAGGACACAATCAGCCCCAGCATTTT

V: TRBV5-5
size: NA
J: TRBJ1-4
D: TRBD1
CDR3: CASSFGTGDEKLFF
DNA: TGTGCCAGCAGCTTTGGGACAGGGGATGAAAAACTGTTTTTT